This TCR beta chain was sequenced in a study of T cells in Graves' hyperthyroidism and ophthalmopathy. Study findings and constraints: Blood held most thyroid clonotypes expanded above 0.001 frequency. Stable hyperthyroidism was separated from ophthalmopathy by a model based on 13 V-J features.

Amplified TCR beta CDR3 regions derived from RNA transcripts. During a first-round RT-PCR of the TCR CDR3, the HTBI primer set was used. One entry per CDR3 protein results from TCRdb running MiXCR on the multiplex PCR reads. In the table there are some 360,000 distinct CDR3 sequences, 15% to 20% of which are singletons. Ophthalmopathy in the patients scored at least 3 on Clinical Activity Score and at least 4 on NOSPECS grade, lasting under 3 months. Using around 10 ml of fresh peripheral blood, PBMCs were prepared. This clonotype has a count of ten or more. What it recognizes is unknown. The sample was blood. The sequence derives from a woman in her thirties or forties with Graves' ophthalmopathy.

The DNA for the CDR3 is TGTGCCAGCAGCCAAGTCATTGGCGGGAGGGGACAAGAGACCCAGTACTTC. Amino acid sequence: CASSQVIGGRGQETQYF. This rearrangement joins TRBV3-1 to TRBJ2-5; 9 nucleotides align to TRBD2. Germline lookup yields CDR1 LGHDT and CDR2 YNNKEL (reference sequence). V shed 1 base and J 2 bases; nucleotides not matched to a gene: 8. The CDR3 contains 17 residues.